Listed here are 28 T cell receptor beta chains from one sample, sequenced in a study of shared clonotypes between healthy human individuals. Libraries were prepared by immunoSEQ multiplex PCR; TCRdb keeps only in-frame clonotypes and omits some of them. This table has 1,500,000 or so clones, about 98.5% appearing once. Material for sequencing was naive CD4+ T cells sorted from blood. Subset specified: CD45RA+ positively selected. The source of these receptors is a man aged 25-45 years in good health.

J is TRBJ2-7 and V is TRBV9, with 12 bases identical to TRBD2. Germline V gives CDR1 SGDLS, CDR2 YYNGEE. The V gene end was trimmed by 3 bases and the J gene end by 4 bases; junction bases not matched to a gene: 8. The CDR3 has 16 amino acids. This CDR3 reads CASSDGLAGSQYEQYF. CDR3 coding DNA: TGTGCCAGCAGCGATGGACTAGCGGGATCCCAATACGAGCAGTACTTC.

The DNA of the CDR3 is TGTGCCAGCTCCTTAATGGCCACCGGGGAGCTGTTTTTT. Translating it yields CASSLMATGELFF. This chain joins TRBV18 and TRBJ2-2; the D is unclear. The length of the CDR3 is 13 residues. V was trimmed by 6 bases and J by 4 bases, leaving 9 bases between them. Looked up from germline, CDR1 is KGHSH and CDR2 is LQKENI.

The chain uses TRBV7-3 and TRBJ2-1, with D perhaps TRBD1 (6 bases). The V and J ends lost 3 bases and 7 bases respectively, with 10 bases between them. The CDR3 loop spans 13 amino acids. Germline-derived CDR1 and CDR2 are SGHTA and FQGTGA. CDR3 nucleotide sequence: TGTGCCAGCAGCTTTCAGGGGCGTAATGAGCAGTTCTTC. Translated, it gives CASSFQGRNEQFF.

This clone occurred once. The gene calls are TRBV5-6 and TRBJ1-1, with TRBD1 identical over 9 bases. The CDR3 runs 16 residues. Germline V CDR1 and CDR2: SGHDT, YYEEEE. Trimming removed 4 bases from V and 4 bases from J; junction bases left unmatched: 11. Here the CDR3 DNA reads TGTGCCAGCAGCCTATGGGACAGGGTGTCATCCACTGAAGCTTTCTTT. Its protein is CASSLWDRVSSTEAFF.

The rearrangement links TRBV7-8 to TRBJ2-2; D gene unclear. Per the germline V gene, CDR1 is SGHVS and CDR2 is FQNEAQ. The CDR3 runs to 16 residues. With 2 bases removed from V and 0 bases from J, the gap between germline ends came to 10 bases. CDR3: CASSLPGLANTGELFF. CDR3 nucleotide sequence: TGTGCCAGCAGCTTACCAGGCCTAGCGAACACCGGGGAGCTGTTTTTT.

The V call is TRBV10-3, the J call TRBJ1-1; tentatively, D is TRBD1 (5 bases). The CDR3 sequence is 12 residues long. Looked up from germline, CDR1 is ENHRY and CDR2 is SYGVKD. V was cut by 2 bases and J by 4 bases, with 5 bases left in between. CDR3 in amino acids: CAISEQGTEAFF. The DNA for the CDR3 is TGTGCCATCAGTGAGCAGGGCACTGAAGCTTTCTTT.

The chain employs TRBV6-5 and TRBJ2-6; D is perhaps TRBD1 (5 bases). The V gene's germline CDR1 is MNHEY and CDR2 SVGAGI. V was trimmed by 4 bases and J by 1 base, leaving 11 bases between them. The CDR3 covers 16 residues. CDR3 in amino acids: CASSFGRVSGANVLTF. The CDR3 DNA sequence: TGTGCCAGCAGTTTCGGCAGGGTGTCTGGGGCCAACGTCCTGACTTTC.

The rearrangement links TRBV27 to TRBJ2-3, with TRBD2 matching over 9 bases. Germline assignment: CDR1 MNHEY and CDR2 SMNVEV (reference sequence). Trimming took 2 bases from V and 4 from J; bases not matched to a gene: 7. CDR3 length: 16 residues. The CDR3: CASSLLAGLSADTQYF. The CDR3 region has the DNA TGTGCCAGCAGTTTACTAGCGGGATTAAGTGCAGATACGCAGTATTTT.

This chain joins TRBV11-2 and TRBJ2-1, with D unclear. The germline V gene encodes CDR1 SGHAT and CDR2 FQNNGV. The V and J ends lost 5 bases and 8 bases respectively, with 13 bases between them. The CDR3 sequence is 13 residues long. This CDR3 is CASSPQTPYEQFF. CDR3 nucleotides: TGTGCCAGCAGCCCCCAGACCCCTTATGAGCAGTTCTTC.

CDR3 protein: CASSYNRYEQYF. CDR3 DNA sequence: TGTGCCAGCAGCTACAATCGCTACGAGCAGTACTTC. This sequence joins TRBV5-4 and TRBJ2-7; no firm D call. This CDR3 has 12 amino acids. V dropped 3 bases and J dropped 3 bases, with 7 bases sitting between them. Germline V CDR1 and CDR2: SGHNT, YYREEE (reference sequence).

J is TRBJ1-2 and V is TRBV9; 7 bases match TRBD1. The CDR3 is made up of 15 amino acids. V was clipped by 3 bases and J by 10 bases; unmatched bases: 15. Germline V CDR1 and CDR2: SGDLS, YYNGEE. In DNA form, the CDR3 reads TGTGCCAGCAGCGCCCCCAAAGGACAGGCTCGGGTCTACACCTTC. This gives the protein CASSAPKGQARVYTF.

This clone is a singleton in its sample. The V and J genes are TRBV18 and TRBJ2-1, with 7 bases lining up with TRBD2. Looked up from germline, CDR1 is KGHSH and CDR2 is LQKENI. The CDR3 covers 16 residues. V was clipped by 0 bases and J by 2 bases; unmatched bases: 4. The CDR3 loop reads CASSPPGGNPYNEQFF. As DNA, the CDR3 is TGTGCCAGCTCACCACCCGGGGGGAACCCCTACAATGAGCAGTTCTTC.

The genes are TRBV5-1 and TRBJ2-1, with a tentative D call TRBD2 (5 bases). The CDR3 is 15 amino acids. Between the trimmed V and J ends, which lost 2 bases and 7 bases, there was a span of 16 bases. Germline CDR1 is SGHRS and CDR2 is YFSETQ. CDR3 amino acids: CASSFPSGTGNEQFF. The CDR3 DNA reads TGCGCCAGCAGCTTTCCGTCGGGTACGGGGAATGAGCAGTTCTTC.

V and J are TRBV5-1 and TRBJ2-3, with 8 bases lining up with TRBD2. CDR1 is SGHRS and CDR2 is YFSETQ in the germline V gene. The V gene end was trimmed by 3 bases and the J gene end by 1 base; junction bases not matched to a gene: 4. The CDR3 runs to 15 residues. The CDR3 bases are TGCGCCAGCAGCTCGTCGACTAGCGGCACAGATACGCAGTATTTT. It specifies CASSSSTSGTDTQYF.

V is TRBV7-8 and J is TRBJ2-7; D is undetermined. The V end lost 4 bases, the J end lost 2 bases, and 9 bases lay between the germline ends. The germline CDR1 and CDR2 sequences are SGHVS and FQNEAQ. The CDR3 totals 13 residues. The CDR3 reads CASSSDRPYEQYF. The CDR3 DNA follows: TGTGCCAGCAGCTCTGACCGCCCCTACGAGCAGTACTTC.

The chain couples TRBV5-1 to TRBJ2-2; possible D gene TRBD1, 6 bases. This CDR3 comprises 15 residues. V was cut by 7 bases and J by 3 bases, with 16 bases left in between. Germline loops: CDR1 SGHRS, CDR2 YFSETQ. Here the CDR3 reads CASSQGGTDTGELFF. CDR3 bases: TGCGCCAGCTCGCAAGGGGGTACCGACACCGGGGAGCTGTTTTTT.

The chain recombines TRBV5-6 with TRBJ2-7; TRBD2 matches at 10 bases. The CDR3 contains 14 residues. The ends lost 1 base at V and 6 bases at J; junction bases unmatched: 4. Germline V CDR1 and CDR2: SGHDT, YYEEEE. The CDR3 region is CASSLSLAGVEQYF. CDR3 DNA sequence: TGTGCCAGCAGCTTGAGTCTAGCGGGAGTCGAGCAGTACTTC.

As concerns this clone: Within the sample, other DNA sequences also encode this same CDR3. The rearrangement links TRBV7-9 to TRBJ1-3, with D maybe TRBD1 (5 bases). This CDR3 comprises 15 residues. Germline CDR1 is SEHNR and CDR2 is FQNEAQ (reference sequence). The V gene lost 6 bases and the J gene lost 0 bases, with 12 bases spanning the gap. For the CDR3, the DNA is TGTGCCAGCAGTCTCACAGGAGACTCTGGAAACACCATATATTTT. Translated: CASSLTGDSGNTIYF.

The rearrangement joins TRBV14 to TRBJ2-3; D is possibly TRBD2 (5 bases). Per germline, CDR1 SGHDN and CDR2 FVKESK. CDR3 size: 13 residues. The V end lost 0 bases, the J end lost 7 bases, and 8 bases lay between the germline ends. CDR3 protein: CASSQEWRYTQYF. CDR3 DNA sequence: TGTGCCAGCAGCCAAGAATGGAGGTATACGCAGTATTTT. The full variable domain, rest sourced from reference TRBV14 and TRBJ2-3, is EAGVTQFPSHSVIEKGQTVTLRCDPISGHDNLYWYRRVMGKEIKFLLHFVKESKQDESGMPNNRFLAERTGGTYSTLKVQPAELEDSGVYFCASSQEWRYTQYFGPGTRLTVL.

The V gene is TRBV19, the J gene TRBJ2-6; perhaps TRBD1 as D (6 bases). V was shortened by 4 bases and J by 0 bases, with 7 bases between the two germline ends. This CDR3 contains 15 residues. Looked up from germline, CDR1 is LNHDA and CDR2 is SQIVND (reference sequence). The DNA for the CDR3 is TGTGCCAGTAGTAGGACAGACTCTGGGGCCAACGTCCTGACTTTC. It codes for CASSRTDSGANVLTF.

CDR3 sequence reads: CASSDPGGRGGNTIYF. For the CDR3, the DNA is TGTGCCAGCAGTGACCCAGGGGGCAGAGGTGGAAACACCATATATTTT. This sequence joins TRBV6-1 and TRBJ1-3; 8 bases agree with TRBD1. The CDR3 consists of 16 residues. V shed 3 bases and J 3 bases; nucleotides not matched to a gene: 7. Germline V lookup: CDR1 MNHNS, CDR2 SASEGT.

The rearrangement links TRBV28 to TRBJ2-7; TRBD2 matches 10 bases. Germline CDR1 reads MDHEN; CDR2 reads SYDVKM. This CDR3 has 16 amino acids. Germline trimming cut 3 bases from V and 0 bases from J; bases unmatched to any gene: 5. This CDR3 reads CASSFIAGGSSYEQYF. In nucleotides, the CDR3 is TGTGCCAGCAGTTTTATAGCGGGAGGCTCCTCCTACGAGCAGTACTTC.

The chain employs TRBV9 and TRBJ2-1, with D tentatively TRBD2 (6 bases). V was cut by 0 bases and J by 4 bases, with 11 bases left in between. The CDR3 runs 15 residues. Per germline, CDR1 SGDLS and CDR2 YYNGEE. CDR3 in amino acids: CASSVATSLYNEQFF. The CDR3 DNA reads as TGTGCCAGCAGCGTAGCAACTAGCTTGTACAATGAGCAGTTCTTC.

The rearrangement uses TRBV5-6 and TRBJ1-4; weak D call: TRBD1 (5 bases). CDR1 and CDR2 from the germline V gene are SGHDT and YYEEEE. The CDR3 sequence is 15 residues long. Trimming shortened V by 4 bases and J by 3 bases, and 13 bases separated the two germline ends. The CDR3 DNA reads as TGTGCCAGCAGCCGATCTGACAGCCCTAATGAAAAACTGTTTTTT. This codes for CASSRSDSPNEKLFF.

This chain uses TRBV7-2 with TRBJ2-1, with a possible D match to TRBD2 (5 bases). Trimming shortened V by 1 base and J by 4 bases, and 11 bases separated the two germline ends. The CDR3 contains 15 residues. CDR1 is SGHTA, CDR2 FQGNSA, per germline. The CDR3 DNA sequence: TGTGCCAGCAGCTTAGACCCGGGGAGTTACAATGAGCAGTTCTTC. It codes for CASSLDPGSYNEQFF.

The chain couples TRBV6-5 to TRBJ2-7; no definite D call. Germline CDR1 reads MNHEY; CDR2 reads SVGAGI. This CDR3 region has 15 residues. Trimming took off 0 bases at V and 2 bases at J, with 11 bases between the two ends. The CDR3 bases are TGTGCCAGCAGTTACTCAACGAGCCTCCCCTACGAGCAGTACTTC. As protein: CASSYSTSLPYEQYF.

CDR3 loop: CASSWGTATYEQYF. Written as DNA, the CDR3 is TGTGCCAGCAGTTGGGGGACAGCAACCTACGAGCAGTACTTC. V usage is TRBV6-5 and J usage is TRBJ2-7; 7 positions agree with TRBD1. This CDR3 has 14 amino acids. Germline V gene sequence: CDR1 MNHEY, CDR2 SVGAGI. The V gene end was trimmed by 4 bases and the J gene end by 2 bases; junction bases not matched to a gene: 5.

This clone was seen once. The chain uses TRBV7-3 and TRBJ2-7; no reliable D call. Germline CDR1 SGHTA, CDR2 FQGTGA. With 2 bases removed from V and 4 bases from J, the gap between germline ends came to 12 bases. The CDR3 has 14 amino acids. The CDR3 DNA reads as TGTGCCAGCAGCTTAGATCCCCACGGATACGAGCAGTACTTC. Its protein is CASSLDPHGYEQYF. Based on the CDR3 plus reference TRBV7-3 and TRBJ2-7, the full variable domain is GAGVSQTPSNKVTEKGKYVELRCDPISGHTALYWYRQSLGQGPEFLIYFQGTGAADDSGLPNDRFFAVRPEGSVSTLKIQRTERGDSAVYLCASSLDPHGYEQYFGPGTRLTVT.